What follows are 4 T cell receptor beta chains derived from one specimen sequenced in a study of cytomegalovirus exposure and HLA in healthy donors. Here immunoSEQ multiplex PCR was the method, and the copy in TCRdb shows in-frame clones only, minus some. The table has roughly 330,000 clones, around 90% seen once. Sequencing input: PBMCs. Source of these receptors: a woman in her twenties or thirties in good health and CMV-seropositive.

The chain is built from TRBV6-1 and TRBJ1-3; D call uncertain. This CDR3 contains 14 residues. CDR1 is MNHNS, CDR2 SASEGT, per germline. V lost 2 bases and J lost 2, with 7 bases in between. CDR3 amino acids: CASSETVPGNTIYF. The CDR3 DNA reads TGTGCCAGCAGTGAAACAGTTCCTGGAAACACCATATATTTT.

This clone appeared once. The chain uses TRBV14 and TRBJ2-1, with TRBD2 identical over 9 bases. Trimming removed 1 base from V and 5 bases from J; junction bases left unmatched: 6. CDR3 length equals 16 residues. Looked up from germline, CDR1 is SGHDN and CDR2 is FVKESK. The DNA of the CDR3 is TGTGCCAGCAGCCAAGCTACGGGACTAGCCCACAATGAGCAGTTCTTC. It codes for CASSQATGLAHNEQFF.

The chain uses TRBV5-1 and TRBJ1-2; 12 bases match TRBD1. CDR3 length: 17 amino acids. Losses at the gene ends were 3 bases for V and 8 bases for J; bases not matched to a gene: 14. Germline V CDR1 and CDR2: SGHRS, YFSETQ. The CDR3 sequence: CASSSGGTGGAAWGYTF. The DNA for the CDR3 is TGCGCCAGCAGCTCCGGAGGGACAGGGGGCGCAGCATGGGGCTACACCTTC.

The chain recombines TRBV28 with TRBJ1-4; TRBD1 might be the D (6 bases). The V end was cut by 6 bases, the J end by 8 bases, with 16 bases between. There are 14 residues in the CDR3. Germline CDR1 is MDHEN and CDR2 is SYDVKM. The CDR3 region has the DNA TGTGCCAGCAGAAGTCCGGGGGCGCGCGAAAAACTGTTTTTT. Translating gives CASRSPGAREKLFF.